This T cell receptor beta chain comes out of a study of a mutant IDH1 vaccine in newly diagnosed glioma. Study context: Patients previously underwent radiotherapy, temozolomide, or both, and most underwent both.

Measured with immunoSEQ multiplex PCR; TCRdb has only the in-frame clones, and not every one. The sample lists tens of thousands of clones; about three quarters were seen once. The time point here: week 35, safety follow-up. What each vaccine dose contained was 300 ug of mutant IDH1 20-mer peptide, accompanied by topical imiquimod. Patients were given eight vaccinations, scheduled in weeks 1, 3, 5, 7, 11, 15, 19 and 23. New WHO grade 3 or 4 IDH1-mutant, ATRX-lost astrocytomas were present in all donors. With regard to this clone: The antigen remains undetermined.

The receptor was derived from a man aged 50 or older with glioma. The sequencing here drew on PBMCs, taken from a glioma patient whose treatment included an IDH1 peptide vaccine.

The CDR3: CASSLGPPQANTEAFF. The CDR3 bases are TGCGCCAGCAGCTTGGGGCCACCACAAGCTAACACTGAAGCTTTCTTT. The V gene is TRBV5-1, the J gene TRBJ1-1; D is unclear. This CDR3 spans 16 amino acids. Germline V CDR1 and CDR2: SGHRS, YFSETQ. Between the trimmed V and J ends, which lost 0 bases and 2 bases, there was a span of 14 bases.